What follows are 25 T cell receptor beta chains derived from one specimen sequenced in a study of shared clonotypes between healthy human individuals. Measured with immunoSEQ multiplex PCR; TCRdb has only the in-frame clones, and not every one. The data hold 1,500,000 or so clones, with 97% to 99% observed a single time. The specimen was naive CD4+ T cells sorted from blood. Stated subset: CD45RA+ positively selected. These receptors came from a man aged 25-40 years in good health.

This chain links TRBV19 with TRBJ2-7; unclear D gene. Trimming cost V 1 base and J 6 bases, with 7 bases left between them. Germline CDR1 and CDR2: LNHDA and SQIVND (reference sequence). The CDR3 sequence is 12 residues long. The CDR3 DNA reads as TGTGCCAGTAGTATAGCCGAAAGCGAGCAGTACTTC. Translating gives CASSIAESEQYF.

This clone was seen a single time. The rearrangement links TRBV11-2 to TRBJ1-5; 10 nucleotides align to TRBD1. The CDR3 spans 14 residues. Germline V gives CDR1 SGHAT, CDR2 FQNNGV. With 5 bases clipped from V and 7 bases from J, the junction kept 5 bases outside the gene matches. For the CDR3, the DNA is TGTGCCAGCAGCGTCGGGACAGGGGTCCAGCCCCAGCATTTT. Residues: CASSVGTGVQPQHF.

CDR3 DNA: TGTGCCGGGAGACTAGCGGGAGCCCCAGATACGCAGTATTTT. As protein: CAGRLAGAPDTQYF. V gene TRBV6-1 combines with J gene TRBJ2-3; 12 positions agree with TRBD2. The CDR3 consists of 14 residues. Trimming at V came to 11 bases and at J to 4 bases, leaving 7 bases not matched to a gene. The V gene's germline CDR1 is MNHNS and CDR2 SASEGT.

The rearrangement links TRBV5-1 to TRBJ2-7; D gene unclear. Germline values: CDR1 SGHRS, CDR2 YFSETQ. This CDR3 region has 17 residues. V gave up 1 base and J gave up 0 bases, with 17 bases separating them. The CDR3 reads CASSLISGGSSSYEQYF. In DNA form, the CDR3 reads TGCGCCAGCAGCTTGATTTCCGGCGGCAGTAGCTCCTACGAGCAGTACTTC.

This clone was seen only once. This chain connects TRBV5-4 to TRBJ2-1; D ambiguous. Germline assignment: CDR1 SGHNT and CDR2 YYREEE (reference sequence). The CDR3 has 13 residues. V was pared by 3 bases and J by 8 bases, with 12 bases between. Here the CDR3 DNA reads TGTGCCAGCAGCTCGCCCGGTAGGGATGAGCAGTTCTTC. Protein sequence: CASSSPGRDEQFF. The whole variable domain, remainder taken from reference TRBV5-4 and TRBJ2-1, is ETGVTQSPTHLIKTRGQQVTLRCSSQSGHNTVSWYQQALGQGPQFIFQYYREEENGRGNFPPRFSGLQFPNYSSELNVNALELDDSALYLCASSSPGRDEQFFGPGTRLTVL.

This clone was observed a single time. This chain joins TRBV4-3 and TRBJ2-2; no clear D gene. V was pared by 1 base and J by 8 bases, with 14 bases between. The CDR3 covers 15 residues. Germline CDR1 and CDR2: LGHNA and YSLEER. Here the CDR3 reads CASSQVVGSGGELFF. CDR3 in DNA: TGCGCCAGCAGCCAAGTTGTGGGATCTGGAGGGGAGCTGTTTTTT.

This clone is a singleton in its sample. The rearrangement uses TRBV11-2 and TRBJ1-2; maybe TRBD1 (5 bases). The CDR3 loop spans 14 amino acids. V dropped 0 bases and J dropped 4 bases, with 9 bases sitting between them. Germline V CDR1 and CDR2: SGHAT, FQNNGV. CDR3 DNA: TGTGCCAGCAGCTTAGAGGCAGGGACCTATGGCTACACCTTC. This sequence encodes CASSLEAGTYGYTF.

The chain recombines TRBV4-1 with TRBJ2-7; 7 positions match TRBD1. The CDR3 is 15 residues long. Germline CDR1 MGHRA, CDR2 YSYEKL. V dropped 0 bases and J dropped 12; count of bases not matched to a gene: 14. Written as DNA, the CDR3 is TGCGCCAGCAGCCAAGATCTTAAGTCCGGGACAGACTGGTACTTC. Translating it yields CASSQDLKSGTDWYF.

The rearrangement joins TRBV5-1 to TRBJ2-1; D is unclear. Per the germline V gene, CDR1 is SGHRS and CDR2 is YFSETQ. V lost 3 bases, J lost 5 bases, and 18 bases lay in between. The CDR3 is made up of 16 amino acids. The CDR3 here is CASSSTKSTFHNEQFF. The DNA of the CDR3 is TGCGCCAGCAGCTCAACCAAGTCGACCTTTCACAATGAGCAGTTCTTC. Filled out from reference TRBV5-1 and TRBJ2-1, the complete variable domain reads KAGVTQTPRYLIKTRGQQVTLSCSPISGHRSVSWYQQTPGQGLQFLFEYFSETQRNKGNFPGRFSGRQFSNSRSEMNVSTLELGDSALYLCASSSTKSTFHNEQFFGPGTRLTVL.

V and J are TRBV5-1 and TRBJ2-1; D is undetermined. Trimming pared 0 bases from V and 9 bases from J, leaving 19 bases between. Germline V gene sequence: CDR1 SGHRS, CDR2 YFSETQ. The CDR3 runs to 16 residues. The DNA for the CDR3 is TGCGCCAGCAGCTTGGGACGGGTCTCCCCCTCAGGTGAGCAGTTCTTC. This translates into CASSLGRVSPSGEQFF.

The chain is built from TRBV7-9 and TRBJ1-3; no definite D call. Germline CDR1 reads SEHNR; CDR2 reads FQNEAQ (reference sequence). The CDR3 length is 15 residues. V was cut by 4 bases and J by 1 base, with 11 bases left in between. The CDR3 here is CASSYRTESGNTIYF. The CDR3 DNA reads TGTGCCAGCAGCTACCGGACGGAATCTGGAAACACCATATATTTT.

The rearrangement joins TRBV14 to TRBJ2-7, with TRBD2 matching over 9 bases. CDR1 is SGHDN, CDR2 FVKESK, per germline. The CDR3 is 15 amino acids. Trimming cost V 1 base and J 4 bases; bases outside gene matches: 5. The CDR3 loop is CASSQGAGGGYEQYF. CDR3 DNA: TGTGCCAGCAGCCAAGGAGCGGGAGGAGGTTACGAGCAGTACTTC. Filled out from reference TRBV14 and TRBJ2-7, the complete variable domain reads EAGVTQFPSHSVIEKGQTVTLRCDPISGHDNLYWYRRVMGKEIKFLLHFVKESKQDESGMPNNRFLAERTGGTYSTLKVQPAELEDSGVYFCASSQGAGGGYEQYFGPGTRLTVT.

The rearrangement joins TRBV18 to TRBJ2-1, with 13 bases fitting TRBD2. The V gene end was trimmed by 0 bases and the J gene end by 5 bases; junction bases not matched to a gene: 4. The CDR3 is made up of 17 amino acids. The germline CDR1 and CDR2 sequences are KGHSH and LQKENI. CDR3 sequence (DNA): TGTGCCAGCTCACCACCAGGACTAGCGGGAGTGAACAATGAGCAGTTCTTC. This sequence encodes CASSPPGLAGVNNEQFF.

The chain combines TRBV15 with TRBJ1-5, with D unresolved. The CDR3 sequence is 15 residues long. Germline V gene sequence: CDR1 LNHNV, CDR2 YYDKDF (reference sequence). The V end was cut by 3 bases, the J end by 2 bases, with 11 bases between. The CDR3 loop reads CATSSRKAGNQPQHF. The CDR3 bases are TGTGCCACCAGCAGCCGGAAAGCGGGCAATCAGCCCCAGCATTTT.

This clone was recorded only once. V and J are TRBV5-1 and TRBJ2-5, with D maybe TRBD1 (6 bases). The CDR3 contains 14 residues. The ends were cut back, 4 bases at V and 1 base at J, with 11 bases in the middle. Germline lookup yields CDR1 SGHRS and CDR2 YFSETQ. CDR3 region: CASSPRTVQETQYF. The CDR3, as DNA: TGCGCCAGCAGCCCCCGGACAGTCCAAGAGACCCAGTACTTC.

The chain has TRBV6-4 and TRBJ2-3; perhaps D is TRBD1 or TRBD2 (5 bases each). Germline V gene sequence: CDR1 MRHNA, CDR2 SNTAGT. Deletions cut 1 base from V and 0 bases from J, with 8 bases between. The CDR3 contains 15 residues. CDR3 loop: CASSDWGSSTDTQYF. Written as DNA, the CDR3 is TGTGCCAGCAGTGACTGGGGGTCTAGCACAGATACGCAGTATTTT.

The table lists this clone with a count of one. V usage is TRBV2 and J usage is TRBJ1-1; the D is unclear. The CDR3 has 13 amino acids. Per germline, CDR1 SNHLY and CDR2 FYNNEI. Trimming removed 4 bases from V and 1 base from J, with 7 bases in between. The CDR3 DNA reads as TGTGCCAGCAGTGGCCACAAGAACACTGAAGCTTTCTTT. It codes for CASSGHKNTEAFF.

The rearrangement links TRBV6-5 to TRBJ2-7, with 7 bases aligning to TRBD1. This CDR3 contains 15 residues. With V trimmed by 2 bases and J by 0 bases, 4 bases remained unmatched. Germline V gene sequence: CDR1 MNHEY, CDR2 SVGAGI. CDR3 in DNA: TGTGCCAGCAGTTACGACAGGGTAAGCTCCTACGAGCAGTACTTC. Its translation is CASSYDRVSSYEQYF.

The chain's CDR3 is CASSSVGQGFNEQFF. The CDR3 region has the DNA TGTGCCAGCAGCAGCGTGGGACAGGGATTCAATGAGCAGTTCTTC. The chain employs TRBV11-3 and TRBJ2-1; 9 bases are a match to TRBD1. Unmatched junction bases numbered 8, after V lost 5 bases and J lost 6 bases. This CDR3 is built from 15 residues. CDR1 SGHNT and CDR2 YENEEA come from the germline V gene.

The chain joins TRBV11-2 to TRBJ2-3; no definite D call. The germline CDR1 and CDR2 sequences are SGHAT and FQNNGV. V was shortened by 0 bases and J by 0 bases, with 4 bases between the two germline ends. This CDR3 has 14 amino acids. Here the CDR3 DNA reads TGTGCCAGCAGCTTAGAGAGAAGCACAGATACGCAGTATTTT. Its translation: CASSLERSTDTQYF.

The CDR3 nucleotides read TGTGCCAGCAGTCTTGGGATAGAACACGAGCAGTTCTTC. Translation gives CASSLGIEHEQFF. The chain carries TRBV28 and TRBJ2-1; D is uncertain. Trimming took 5 bases from V and 10 from J, leaving 15 bases between them. Germline V gene data show CDR1 as MDHEN and CDR2 as SYDVKM. The CDR3 covers 13 residues.

The rearrangement links TRBV21-1 to TRBJ1-1; the table's D gene call, TRBD1, was not cross checked with the DNA. TRBV21-1 is annotated as a pseudogene. This CDR3 has 19 amino acids. As DNA, the CDR3 is TGTGCCAGCAGCCCTCAAGGGGGTGCGAGTTACTGCAAGAACACTGAAGCTTTCTTT. Translation: CASSPQGGASYCKNTEAFF.

The gene calls are TRBV5-4 and TRBJ2-1; 9 bases map to TRBD1. The J segment lost 3 bases and the V segment lost 4 bases, leaving 8 bases of the junction unmatched. Germline V CDR1 and CDR2: SGHNT, YYREEE (reference sequence). The CDR3 spans 16 residues. The CDR3 DNA reads as TGTGCCAGCAGCCATACAAAGGACAGGGGCTACAATGAGCAGTTCTTC. This encodes CASSHTKDRGYNEQFF.

This chain connects TRBV5-1 to TRBJ1-3, with TRBD1 identical over 10 bases. The CDR3 is 16 residues long. Germline CDR1 reads SGHRS; CDR2 reads YFSETQ. The ends lost 8 bases at V and 0 bases at J; junction bases unmatched: 8. The CDR3 nucleotides are TGCGCCAGTTCGGGACAGGGGCTGAGCTCTGGAAACACCATATATTTT. Protein: CASSGQGLSSGNTIYF.

V usage is TRBV29-1 and J usage is TRBJ1-2; no definite D call. Germline CDR1 reads SQVTM; CDR2 reads ANQGSEA. V dropped 7 bases and J dropped 6 bases, with 12 bases sitting between them. The length of the CDR3 is 11 residues. The CDR3 sequence is CSAVGSHGYTF. The CDR3 nucleotides are TGCAGCGCTGTGGGTTCGCATGGCTACACCTTC. Full variable domain (missing parts from reference TRBV29-1 and TRBJ1-2): SAVISQKPSRDICQRGTSLTIQCQVDSQVTMMFWYRQQPGQSLTLIATANQGSEATYESGFVIDKFPISRPNLTFSTLTVSNMSPEDSSIYLCSAVGSHGYTFGSGTRLTVV.